This T cell receptor beta chain appears in the sequencing data of a study of T cell responses to AZD1222 COVID-19 vaccine. Germline V gives CDR1 SQVTM, CDR2 ANQGSEA. V was clipped by 5 bases and J by 0 bases, with 8 bases between them. This CDR3 region has 13 residues. TCRdb's table, derived via immunoSEQ multiplex PCR, lists solely in-frame clones and lacks some. The sample comprises about 130,000 clones, around 84% of which are singletons, and roughly 12% rests with the top ten. The receptor comes from an adult in good health. The sample in question was peripheral blood, obtained on day 0 of AZD1222 vaccination. The genes are TRBV29-1 and TRBJ1-3; D not certain. The CDR3 protein is CSVLMTSGNTIYF. The CDR3 region has the DNA TGCAGCGTTCTGATGACCTCTGGAAACACCATATATTTT.